What follows are 31 T cell receptor beta chains derived from one specimen sequenced in a study of CD8+CD57+ T cells in acquired aplastic anemia. It was genomic DNA that served as the template for profiling TCR beta VDJ and CDR3. TCRdb used MiXCR to reprocess the reads, holding one entry per CDR3 protein. The sample has 400,000 to 450,000 distinct CDR3 sequences, 60% to 80% seen once. Sequences were obtained from sorted CD4+, CD8+, or CD8+CD57+ T cells (not recorded which) from PBMCs. The origin of the receptors is a human donor in good health, serving as a control.

This chain links TRBV7-2 with TRBJ2-3, with D tentatively TRBD2 (5 bases). This CDR3 has 15 amino acids. V lost 3 bases and J lost 15, with 25 bases in between. Germline assignment: CDR1 SGHTA and CDR2 FQGNSA. This chain's CDR3 is CASSFTARESDTNYF. CDR3 sequence (DNA): TGTGCCAGCAGCTTTACCGCGAGGGAGTCTGATACGAACTATTTT.

Note on this clonotype: At one end the junction does not follow the germline gene, possibly because of a read error. CDR3 in DNA: TGTGCCAGCAGTGAAGCAGGTGGGGGGACTTTT. The encoded protein is CASSEAGGGTF. The V and J genes are TRBV6-1 and TRBJ1-1, with D tentatively TRBD1 (5 bases). Germline assignment: CDR1 MNHNS and CDR2 SASEGT. The CDR3 is 11 residues long.

This clonotype was detected once. One end of the junction varies from germline; a read error may be responsible. This chain uses TRBV9 with TRBJ1-2; 7 bases agree with TRBD1. CDR1 SGDLS and CDR2 YYNGEE come from the germline V gene. CDR3 length: 13 amino acids. CDR3 protein: CASSLGQNYRYTF. For the CDR3, the DNA is TGTGCCAGCAGCTTGGGACAGAACTATCGCTACACCTTC. Based on the CDR3 plus reference TRBV9 and TRBJ1-2, the full variable domain is DSGVTQTPKHLITATGQRVTLRCSPRSGDLSVYWYQQSLDQGLQFLIQYYNGEERAKGNILERFSAQQFPDLHSELNLSSLELGDSALYFCASSLGQNYRYTFGSGTRLTVV.

With regard to this clonotype: A read error may produce the germline difference seen at one junction end. The rearrangement joins TRBV7-9 to TRBJ1-2; D call uncertain. In germline, CDR1 is SEHNR, CDR2 FQNEAQ (reference sequence). This CDR3 contains 11 residues. The CDR3 DNA sequence: TGTGCCAGCAGCTTATCCGGAGGCGACGCCTTC. The encoded protein is CASSLSGGDAF. Combining the CDR3 with reference TRBV7-9 and TRBJ1-2 gives the whole variable domain DTGVSQNPRHKITKRGQNVTFRCDPISEHNRLYWYRQTLGQGPEFLTYFQNEAQLEKSRLLSDRFSAERPKGSFSTLEIQRTEQGDSAMYLCASSLSGGDAFGSGTRLTVV.

Points on this clonotype: At one boundary the junction diverges from the germline segment, which might be a read error. This chain uses TRBV15 with TRBJ2-1, with TRBD1 matching over 7 bases. The last part of the DNA fits TRBJ2-7 better; the J call may be wrong. This CDR3 has 13 amino acids. Germline V gene lookup returns CDR1 LNHNV and CDR2 YYDKDF (reference sequence). CDR3 sequence reads: CASSRQGYNEQYF. CDR3 nucleotides: TGTGCCAGCAGCAGACAGGGCTACAATGAGCAGTACTTC.

Regarding this clonotype: The junction departs from germline at one end; a sequencing error may be responsible. The chain links TRBV19 to TRBJ1-5; the D gene is possibly TRBD1 (5 bases). This CDR3 region has 13 residues. Germline CDR1 is LNHDA and CDR2 is SQIVND (reference sequence). CDR3 in amino acids: CASTDSDNQPQHF. CDR3 DNA: TGTGCCAGTACCGACAGTGACAATCAGCCCCAGCACTTT. The full variable domain, in which reference TRBV19 and TRBJ1-5 provide the parts outside the CDR3, is DGGITQSPKYLFRKEGQNVTLSCEQNLNHDAMYWYRQDPGQGLRLIYYSQIVNDFQKGDIAEGYSVSREKKESFPLTVTSAQKNPTAFYLCASTDSDNQPQHFGDGTRLSIL.

This clonotype was observed a single time. The chain is built from TRBV10-3 and TRBJ1-4; TRBD1 matches 8 bases. The ends lost 8 bases at V and 2 bases at J; junction bases unmatched: 4. Germline V gene sequence: CDR1 ENHRY, CDR2 SYGVKD. The CDR3 has 14 residues. Here the CDR3 DNA reads TGTGCCATCCGGGACAGGCCGACTAATGAAAAACTGTTTTTT. Encoded protein: CAIRDRPTNEKLFF.

This chain connects TRBV20-1 to TRBJ2-7, with 7 bases aligning to TRBD2. The CDR3 length is 17 residues. CDR1 and CDR2 (germline): DFQATT, SNEGSKA (reference sequence). The trim removed 0 bases at V and 2 bases at J, leaving 13 bases unmatched. CDR3 DNA sequence: TGCAGTGCTAGAGAAGCGGGGAATGGCGAGGGCGCCTACGAGCAGTACTTC. This sequence encodes CSAREAGNGEGAYEQYF.

The genes are TRBV7-8 and TRBJ1-6; a weak D match, TRBD1 (5 bases). The germline V gene encodes CDR1 SGHVS and CDR2 FQNEAQ. Between the trimmed V and J ends, which lost 9 bases and 11 bases, there was a span of 26 bases. This CDR3 is built from 16 residues. DNA of the CDR3: TGTGCCAGGAGCGTACGTACAGGAGTCCAAGGAGCACCCCTCCACTTT. Encoded protein: CARSVRTGVQGAPLHF. Based on the CDR3 plus reference TRBV7-8 and TRBJ1-6, the full variable domain is GAGVSQSPRYKVAKRGQDVALRCDPISGHVSLFWYQQALGQGPEFLTYFQNEAQLDKSGLPSDRFFAERPEGSVSTLKIQRTQQEDSAVYLCARSVRTGVQGAPLHFGNGTRLTVT.

This clonotype was counted at least ten times. This sequence joins TRBV3-1 and TRBJ2-2; 11 nucleotides line up with TRBD2. This CDR3 spans 17 amino acids. Germline V CDR1 and CDR2: LGHDT, YNNKEL (reference sequence). V lost 4 bases and J lost 0; bases outside the gene matches: 4. CDR3: CASSRTSGGSNTGELFF. The DNA for the CDR3 is TGTGCCAGCAGCCGTACTAGCGGGGGATCGAACACCGGGGAGCTGTTTTTT. Based on the CDR3 plus reference TRBV3-1 and TRBJ2-2, the full variable domain is DTAVSQTPKYLVTQMGNDKSIKCEQNLGHDTMYWYKQDSKKFLKIMFSYNNKELIINETVPNRFSPKSPDKAHLNLHINSLELGDSAVYFCASSRTSGGSNTGELFFGEGSRLTVL.

The rearrangement links TRBV6-6 to TRBJ2-7; the D is unclear. The V gene's germline CDR1 is MNHNY and CDR2 SVGAGI (reference sequence). The CDR3 has 13 residues. V was pared by 7 bases and J by 6 bases, with 16 bases between. CDR3 sequence reads: CASTKGSSCEQYF. The CDR3 DNA follows: TGTGCCAGCACCAAGGGAAGCTCATGCGAGCAGTACTTC.

This clonotype was observed a few times. The V gene is TRBV12-3 or TRBV12-4, the J gene TRBJ2-5; 8 positions match TRBD1. J was trimmed by 2 bases and V by 2 bases; bases with no gene match: 1. The CDR3 is 14 amino acids. CDR3 DNA: TGTGCCAGCAGTTTATACAGGGGGCAAGAGACCCAGTACTTC. Translation: CASSLYRGQETQYF.

This clonotype was observed once. A read error may produce the germline difference seen at one junction end. CDR3 coding DNA: TGTGCCAGCAGCTTGGGAGCAAACACTGAAGCCTTC. It is translated as CASSLGANTEAF. The chain uses TRBV7-3 and TRBJ1-2, with D uncertain. This CDR3 is built from 12 residues. The germline V gene encodes CDR1 SGHTA and CDR2 FQGTGA.

With regard to this clonotype: Because the CDR3's place on the DNA is in doubt, the DNA is left out and the CDR3 is given as listed by TCRdb. This chain uses TRBV10-3 with TRBJ1-2. The CDR3 comprises 15 residues, both ends counted. Germline V lookup: CDR1 ENHRY, CDR2 SYGVKD. This chain's CDR3 is CASSCRLHYGYTFGF.

The chain joins TRBV10-2 to TRBJ2-7; unclear D gene. The germline CDR1 and CDR2 sequences are WSHSY and SAAADI. Trimming shortened V by 7 bases and J by 1 base, and 32 bases separated the two germline ends. This CDR3 contains 20 residues. The CDR3 sequence is CASISVQAFARGHRSYEQYF. The CDR3 nucleotides read TGCGCCAGCATATCGGTTCAGGCCTTTGCCCGTGGCCATCGATCCTACGAGCAGTACTTC.

On this clonotype: Lacking the conserved final phenylalanine or tryptophan, this CDR3 likely reflects a read error. No DNA is shown, since the ends of the CDR3 on it are uncertain; the CDR3 is the one TCRdb lists. The CDR3 protein is CASRHRDSSPEQY. V is TRBV7-2 and J is TRBJ1-6; the listed D gene, TRBD1, was not tested against the DNA. Including both end residues, the CDR3 is 13 amino acids long. From germline, CDR1 is SGHTA and CDR2 FQGNSA.

Written as DNA, the CDR3 is TGTGCCAGCAGCCCGCGCGGTACACAGCCCCGCTACACCTTC. It yields the protein CASSPRGTQPRYTF. The chain is built from TRBV7-3 and TRBJ1-2; D uncertain. Trimming shortened V by 5 bases and J by 9 bases, and 19 bases separated the two germline ends. The germline V gene encodes CDR1 SGHTA and CDR2 FQGTGA. The CDR3 covers 14 residues. The full variable domain, its missing parts supplied by reference TRBV7-3 and TRBJ1-2, is GAGVSQTPSNKVTEKGKYVELRCDPISGHTALYWYRQSLGQGPEFLIYFQGTGAADDSGLPNDRFFAVRPEGSVSTLKIQRTERGDSAVYLCASSPRGTQPRYTFGSGTRLTVV.

This chain connects TRBV19 to TRBJ1-2; TRBD1 might be the D (5 bases). Germline V gene lookup returns CDR1 LNHDA and CDR2 SQIVND (reference sequence). Trimming removed 6 bases from V and 0 bases from J, with 11 bases in between. The CDR3 is 14 residues long. The CDR3 loop reads CASSLGRANYGYTF. CDR3 coding DNA: TGTGCCAGTAGCTTGGGCAGGGCTAACTATGGCTACACCTTC.

Remarks on this clonotype: At one boundary the junction diverges from the germline segment, which might be a read error. The chain is built from TRBV7-2 and TRBJ1-2, with 7 bases aligning to TRBD1. The germline V gene has CDR1 SGHTA and CDR2 FQGNSA. The CDR3 loop spans 14 amino acids. The CDR3 coding sequence is TGTGCCAGCAGCTCCGGGGACAGAAGATCACCCCACCACTTC. This gives the protein CASSSGDRRSPHHF. The whole variable domain, filled in from reference TRBV7-2 and TRBJ1-2, reads GAGVSQSPSNKVTEKGKDVELRCDPISGHTALYWYRQSLGQGLEFLIYFQGNSAPDKSGLPSDRFSAERTGGSVSTLTIQRTQQEDSAVYLCASSSGDRRSPHHFGSGTRLTVV.

Of note for this clonotype: Relative to the germline gene, one junction end is altered; a read error may explain this. The chain carries TRBV5-1 and TRBJ1-1; D is undetermined. This CDR3 comprises 14 residues. Germline lookup yields CDR1 SGHRS and CDR2 YFSETQ. DNA of the CDR3: TGTGCCAGCAGCTTATCCTCGGGTTCGCCTGAAGCTTTCTTT. Encoded protein: CASSLSSGSPEAFF.

DNA for the CDR3: TGTGCCACCAGTTCGCCCGGGTATGGCTACACCTTC. This encodes CATSSPGYGYTF. J is TRBJ1-2 and V is TRBV24-1; D call uncertain. V was trimmed by 6 bases and J by 5 bases, leaving 9 bases between them. Germline V gives CDR1 KGHDR, CDR2 SFDVKD. CDR3 length: 12 amino acids.

The chain employs TRBV6-5 and TRBJ1-1; D uncertain. CDR3 size: 12 residues. V was trimmed by 7 bases and J by 3 bases, leaving 9 bases between them. Germline CDR1 MNHEY, CDR2 SVGAGI. The CDR3: CASTTRDTEAFF. In DNA form, the CDR3 reads TGTGCCAGCACCACGAGGGACACTGAAGCTTTCTTT.

In nucleotides, the CDR3 is TGTGCCAGCAGTACCTTGACGGGAACCTCTAACTATGGCTACACCTTC. It encodes CASSTLTGTSNYGYTF. This chain connects TRBV6-6 to TRBJ1-2, with D unclear. The ends were cut back, 5 bases at V and 0 bases at J, with 16 bases in the middle. The CDR3 has 16 residues. Germline loops: CDR1 MNHNY, CDR2 SVGAGI (reference sequence).

The chain joins TRBV10-2 to TRBJ1-1, with a weak D call TRBD1 (5 bases). The CDR3 consists of 13 residues. The V end lost 4 bases, the J end lost 6 bases, and 12 bases lay between the germline ends. Germline CDR1 reads WSHSY; CDR2 reads SAAADI. The CDR3 region has the DNA TGCGCCAGCAGTGTTCCAGGAGGGGCTGAAGCTTTCTTT. It specifies CASSVPGGAEAFF.

The chain has TRBV20-1 and TRBJ1-5; possible D gene TRBD1, 5 bases. V lost 6 bases, J lost 8 bases, and 17 bases lay in between. Germline V gene sequence: CDR1 DFQATT, CDR2 SNEGSKA (reference sequence). The CDR3 runs to 13 residues. The CDR3 is CSASGGDGEPQHF. CDR3 coding DNA: TGCAGTGCGAGTGGGGGGGACGGTGAGCCCCAGCATTTT.

This clonotype appeared once. The gene calls are TRBV5-4 and TRBJ2-3, with TRBD2 matching 8 bases. From germline, CDR1 is SGHNT and CDR2 YYREEE (reference sequence). The CDR3 is 14 amino acids. With V trimmed by 5 bases and J by 1 base, 3 bases remained unmatched. Here the CDR3 reads CASRPGGGTDTQYF. Written as DNA, the CDR3 is TGTGCCAGCAGACCCGGGGGGGGCACAGATACGCAGTATTTT.

With regard to this clonotype: The junction differs from germline at one of its ends, possibly a read error. J is TRBJ1-3 and V is TRBV30; perhaps TRBD1 as D (5 bases). The CDR3 length is 14 residues. Germline CDR1 GTSNPN, CDR2 SVGIG (reference sequence). CDR3 sequence reads: CAWFSGASGNTTYF. The CDR3 region has the DNA TGTGCCTGGTTCTCCGGGGCCTCTGGAAACACCACATATTTT. Full variable domain (rest looked up from reference TRBV30 and TRBJ1-3): SQTIHQWPATLVQPVGSPLSLECTVEGTSNPNLYWYRQAAGRGLQLLFYSVGIGQISSEVPQNLSASRPQDRQFILSSKKLLLSDSGFYLCAWFSGASGNTTYFGEGSWLTVV.

The V call is TRBV5-8, the J call TRBJ1-3; D unclear. The CDR3 contains 16 residues. Deletions cut 4 bases from V and 0 bases from J, with 14 bases between. The germline V gene encodes CDR1 SGHTS and CDR2 YDEGEE. This CDR3 reads CASSQALDISGNTIYF. CDR3 in DNA: TGTGCCAGCAGCCAAGCTCTGGATATCTCTGGAAACACCATATATTTT.

With regard to this clonotype: One end of the junction fails to match germline, which may point to a read error. The chain carries TRBV10-3 and TRBJ1-1; D is undetermined. CDR3 size: 13 residues. From germline, CDR1 is ENHRY and CDR2 SYGVKD. In DNA, the CDR3 is TGTGCCAGCATTAGGGTTGCACGGACTGAACCTTTCTTT. This encodes CASIRVARTEPFF.

The V gene is TRBV7-2, the J gene TRBJ2-7, with D perhaps being TRBD1 or TRBD2 (5 bases each). The CDR3 loop spans 15 amino acids. In germline, CDR1 is SGHTA, CDR2 FQGNSA. Trimming removed 4 bases from V and 2 bases from J, with 15 bases in between. This CDR3 is CASSSRRGPTYEQYF. DNA of the CDR3: TGTGCCAGCAGCTCTAGACGGGGCCCGACCTACGAGCAGTACTTC. The whole variable domain, remainder taken from reference TRBV7-2 and TRBJ2-7, is GAGVSQSPSNKVTEKGKDVELRCDPISGHTALYWYRQSLGQGLEFLIYFQGNSAPDKSGLPSDRFSAERTGGSVSTLTIQRTQQEDSAVYLCASSSRRGPTYEQYFGPGTRLTVT.

The J gene is TRBJ1-3, the V gene TRBV2; TRBD1 agrees at 11 bases. Germline V CDR1 and CDR2: SNHLY, FYNNEI. There are 16 residues in the CDR3. With V trimmed by 5 bases and J by 1 base, 4 bases remained unmatched. The CDR3 DNA sequence: TGTGCCAGCAGTCCCGGGACAGGGGGTTCTGGAAACACCATATATTTT. Translation gives CASSPGTGGSGNTIYF.